The TCR beta chain under discussion was sequenced for a study of post-analysis software for immune sequencing data. Across the whole study: In terms of disease course, relapsing-remitting, secondary progressive and progressive-relapsing multiple sclerosis were included. Points from the study as a whole: By F measure, strong co-clustering occurred among samples prepared in the same batch. Controls significantly exceeded multiple sclerosis patients in normalized Chao1 diversity. A few TRBV segments occurring more often in patients than controls included TRBV5-6, TRBV5-1 and TRBV20-1.

Prepared TCR beta cDNA libraries contained unique molecular identifiers. Out of roughly 1 to 11 million T cells, a few hundred thousand cDNA molecules were generated. MiXCR was run by TCRdb on the PCR reads, yielding one entry per CDR3 protein. This sample has a few hundred thousand distinct CDR3 sequences, with around 31% found just once. The germline gives CDR1 SGHDT, CDR2 YYEEEE. The V end lost 4 bases, the J end lost 0 bases, and 14 bases lay between the germline ends. This CDR3 contains 15 residues. Points on this clonotype: Its target is not known.

This TCR came from a girl aged 2-17 years with multiple sclerosis. The V and J genes are TRBV5-6 and TRBJ2-7, with a tentative D call TRBD1 (5 bases). The sequenced sample was blood. CDR3 coding DNA: TGTGCCAGCAGCCCCCGCGCAGGGCCCTCCTACGAGCAGTACTTC. Amino acids: CASSPRAGPSYEQYF.